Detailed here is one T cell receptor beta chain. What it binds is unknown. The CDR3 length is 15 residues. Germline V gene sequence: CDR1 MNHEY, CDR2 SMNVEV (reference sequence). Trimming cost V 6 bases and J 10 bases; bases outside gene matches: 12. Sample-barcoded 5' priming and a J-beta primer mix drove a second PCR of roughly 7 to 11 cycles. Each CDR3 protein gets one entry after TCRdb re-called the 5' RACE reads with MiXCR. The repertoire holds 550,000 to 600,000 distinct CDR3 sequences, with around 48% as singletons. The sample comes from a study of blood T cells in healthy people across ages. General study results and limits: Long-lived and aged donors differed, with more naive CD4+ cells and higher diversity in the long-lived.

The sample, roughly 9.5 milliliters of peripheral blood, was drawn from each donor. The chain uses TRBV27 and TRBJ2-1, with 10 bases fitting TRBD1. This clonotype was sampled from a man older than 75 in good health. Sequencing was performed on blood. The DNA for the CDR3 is TGTGCCAGCAGATTAGGACAGGGGGGGTTACGGGAGCAGTTCTTC. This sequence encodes CASRLGQGGLREQFF.